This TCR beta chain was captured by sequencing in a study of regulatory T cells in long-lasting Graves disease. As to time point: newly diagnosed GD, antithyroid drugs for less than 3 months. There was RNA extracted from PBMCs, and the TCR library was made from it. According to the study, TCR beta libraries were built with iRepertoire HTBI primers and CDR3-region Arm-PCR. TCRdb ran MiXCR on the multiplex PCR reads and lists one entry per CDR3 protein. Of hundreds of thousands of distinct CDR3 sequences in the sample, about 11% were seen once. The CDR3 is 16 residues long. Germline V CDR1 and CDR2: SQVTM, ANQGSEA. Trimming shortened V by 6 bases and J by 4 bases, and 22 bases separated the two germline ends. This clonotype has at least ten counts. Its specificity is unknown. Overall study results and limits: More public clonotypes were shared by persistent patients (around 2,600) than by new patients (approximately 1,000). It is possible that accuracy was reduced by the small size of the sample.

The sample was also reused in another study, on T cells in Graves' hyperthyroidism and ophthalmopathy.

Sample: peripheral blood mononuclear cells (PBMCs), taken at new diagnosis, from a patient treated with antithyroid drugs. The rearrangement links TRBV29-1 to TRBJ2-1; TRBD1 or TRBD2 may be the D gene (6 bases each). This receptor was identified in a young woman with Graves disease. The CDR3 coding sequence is TGCAGCGTAACCGGGGGCGGCGTGATTATTTACAATGAGCAGTTCTTC. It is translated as CSVTGGGVIIYNEQFF.